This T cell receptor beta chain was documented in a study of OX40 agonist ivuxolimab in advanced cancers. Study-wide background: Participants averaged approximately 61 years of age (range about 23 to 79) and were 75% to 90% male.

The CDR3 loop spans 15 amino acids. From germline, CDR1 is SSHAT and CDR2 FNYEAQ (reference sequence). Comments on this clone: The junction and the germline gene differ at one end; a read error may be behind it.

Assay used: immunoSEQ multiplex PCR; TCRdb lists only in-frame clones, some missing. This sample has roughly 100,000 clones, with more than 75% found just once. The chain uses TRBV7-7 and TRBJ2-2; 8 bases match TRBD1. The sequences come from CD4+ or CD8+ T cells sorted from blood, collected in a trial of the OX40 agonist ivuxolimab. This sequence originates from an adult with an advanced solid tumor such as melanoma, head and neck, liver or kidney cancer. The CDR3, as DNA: TGTGCTAGCAGCCCAGGACAGGGAGCCACCGGGGAGCTGTTTTTT. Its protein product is CASSPGQGATGELFF.